The 22 T cell receptor beta chains below come from one sample, sequenced in a study of CD8 T cells in Susac syndrome. RNA totalling roughly 0.45 to 1 ug underwent reverse transcription with random hexamers. A single record per CDR3 protein comes from TCRdb applying MiXCR to the immunoSEQ multiplex PCR reads. The repertoire holds about 200,000 distinct CDR3 sequences, with 95% as singletons. Sequenced input: CD4+ T cells from PBMCs. The receptors here all came from a human donor in good health.

The chain combines TRBV9 with TRBJ2-5, with D possibly being TRBD2 (5 bases). The length of the CDR3 is 15 residues. V was trimmed by 0 bases and J by 5 bases, leaving 14 bases between them. Germline V gives CDR1 SGDLS, CDR2 YYNGEE. This CDR3 is CASSVATRGTETQYF. CDR3 nucleotides: TGTGCCAGCAGCGTAGCTACCCGGGGTACGGAGACCCAGTACTTC.

This clonotype came up a few times. The V gene is TRBV18, the J gene TRBJ2-1; no clear D. Germline values: CDR1 KGHSH, CDR2 LQKENI. The CDR3 consists of 12 residues. The V end was cut by 2 bases, the J end by 4 bases, with 3 bases between. In DNA, the CDR3 is TGTGCCAGCTCACCAGGGTACAATGAGCAGTTCTTC. This translates into CASSPGYNEQFF.

J is TRBJ1-6 and V is TRBV24-1; unclear D gene. Trimming removed 5 bases from V and 7 bases from J, with 8 bases in between. This CDR3 comprises 13 residues. Looked up from germline, CDR1 is KGHDR and CDR2 is SFDVKD. CDR3 amino acids: CATSGTGNSPLHF. In nucleotides, the CDR3 is TGTGCCACCAGTGGGACGGGGAATTCACCCCTCCACTTT.

This sequence joins TRBV15 and TRBJ2-1, with 7 positions matching TRBD2. From germline, CDR1 is LNHNV and CDR2 YYDKDF (reference sequence). V shed 5 bases and J 3 bases; nucleotides not matched to a gene: 7. The CDR3 has 15 residues. CDR3 coding DNA: TGTGCCACCAGCTCGACTAGCCGAAACTACAATGAGCAGTTCTTC. Translation gives CATSSTSRNYNEQFF.

The chain couples TRBV24-1 to TRBJ2-3; D remains ambiguous. Germline CDR1 KGHDR, CDR2 SFDVKD. Trimming left V 7 bases short and J 0 bases short, with 10 bases between. The CDR3 contains 14 residues. The CDR3 reads CATRDAYSTDTQYF. As DNA, the CDR3 is TGTGCCACCAGAGACGCTTACAGCACAGATACGCAGTATTTT.

The rearrangement joins TRBV9 to TRBJ1-2, with TRBD1 identical over 7 bases. V gave up 4 bases and J gave up 4 bases; unmatched junction bases: 4. Per the germline V gene, CDR1 is SGDLS and CDR2 is YYNGEE. The CDR3 covers 13 residues. The CDR3 region is CASSLGQVYGYTF. CDR3 coding DNA: TGTGCCAGCAGCCTCGGACAGGTCTATGGCTACACCTTC. Combining the CDR3 with reference TRBV9 and TRBJ1-2 gives the whole variable domain DSGVTQTPKHLITATGQRVTLRCSPRSGDLSVYWYQQSLDQGLQFLIQYYNGEERAKGNILERFSAQQFPDLHSELNLSSLELGDSALYFCASSLGQVYGYTFGSGTRLTVV.

V gene TRBV20-1 combines with J gene TRBJ1-5, with a tentative D call TRBD1 (5 bases). V lost 6 bases and J lost 0, with 12 bases in between. Per the germline V gene, CDR1 is DFQATT and CDR2 is SNEGSKA (reference sequence). CDR3 size: 14 residues. The CDR3 region has the DNA TGCAGTGCCACGACAGTCAATAGCAATCAGCCCCAGCATTTT. Translation gives CSATTVNSNQPQHF.

The V gene is TRBV27, the J gene TRBJ2-4; 9 nucleotides align to TRBD1. Looked up from germline, CDR1 is MNHEY and CDR2 is SMNVEV (reference sequence). The ends lost 6 bases at V and 0 bases at J; junction bases unmatched: 6. CDR3 length equals 16 residues. For the CDR3, the DNA is TGTGCCAGCAGGACAGGGGGTCCCCTAGCCAAAAACATTCAGTACTTC. Residues: CASRTGGPLAKNIQYF.

The chain couples TRBV20-1 to TRBJ2-3, with 10 positions matching TRBD2. Germline trimming cut 0 bases from V and 6 bases from J; bases unmatched to any gene: 3. The CDR3 runs to 14 residues. Germline V gene lookup returns CDR1 DFQATT and CDR2 SNEGSKA (reference sequence). CDR3 DNA sequence: TGCAGTGCTAGAGAAGCGGGGGGGCTGGATACGCAGTATTTT. It yields the protein CSAREAGGLDTQYF.

V usage is TRBV27 and J usage is TRBJ2-1; no firm D call. The germline CDR1 and CDR2 sequences are MNHEY and SMNVEV (reference sequence). The CDR3 has 14 residues. Trimming took off 7 bases at V and 4 bases at J, with 14 bases between the two ends. The CDR3 region has the DNA TGTGCCAGCACCCAAGGTAGATGGTACAATGAGCAGTTCTTC. This codes for CASTQGRWYNEQFF.

V gene TRBV27 combines with J gene TRBJ2-3, with TRBD2 identical over 14 bases. V gave up 4 bases and J gave up 1 base; unmatched junction bases: 4. The CDR3 spans 17 residues. Germline V gene data show CDR1 as MNHEY and CDR2 as SMNVEV (reference sequence). CDR3 in amino acids: CASSWRGLAGGTDTQYF. Written as DNA, the CDR3 is TGTGCCAGCAGTTGGCGGGGACTAGCGGGGGGCACAGATACGCAGTATTTT.

This chain links TRBV12-3 or TRBV12-4 with TRBJ1-2; D gene ambiguous. The CDR3 covers 14 residues. Between the trimmed V and J ends, which lost 6 bases and 0 bases, there was a span of 11 bases. CDR3 nucleotide sequence: TGTGCCAGCAGGCGGACGGAAACTAACTATGGCTACACCTTC. It encodes CASRRTETNYGYTF.

This chain links TRBV25-1 with TRBJ2-5; TRBD2 agrees at 7 bases. The CDR3 length is 14 residues. V shed 3 bases, J shed 7 bases, and the junction held 8 bases outside the gene matches. CDR1 is MGHDK and CDR2 is SYGVNS in the germline V gene. The CDR3 reads CASSETGGFGTQYF. CDR3 bases: TGTGCCAGCAGTGAGACGGGGGGATTCGGGACCCAGTACTTC.

As for this clonotype: Its ends do not fully match the called genes, so a read error is possible. V and J are TRBV7-7 and TRBJ2-1; TRBD2 matches at 7 bases. The germline CDR1 and CDR2 sequences are SSHAT and FNYEAQ (reference sequence). CDR3 size: 16 residues. CDR3 in DNA: TGTGCTAGCAGCTTAGCGCCGGGGGGCTCCTACAATGAGCAGTTCTTC. This translates into CASSLAPGGSYNEQFF.

This chain joins TRBV30 and TRBJ2-5, with D perhaps TRBD2 (5 bases). This CDR3 contains 11 residues. V lost 3 bases to trimming and J lost 5 bases, with 7 bases between them. Per the germline V gene, CDR1 is GTSNPN and CDR2 is SVGIG (reference sequence). In nucleotides, the CDR3 is TGTGCCTGGAGCGGGGTGGAGACCCAGTACTTC. Translated, it gives CAWSGVETQYF.

The V and J genes are TRBV30 and TRBJ1-2; weak D call: TRBD1 (5 bases). Germline loops: CDR1 GTSNPN, CDR2 SVGIG (reference sequence). The CDR3 length is 13 residues. V was shortened by 0 bases and J by 6 bases, with 11 bases between the two germline ends. CDR3 DNA sequence: TGTGCCTGGAGTGTGCAAGGGGCCGATGGCTACACCTTC. Its translation is CAWSVQGADGYTF.

The chain recombines TRBV2 with TRBJ1-5; 9 nucleotides match TRBD1. The CDR3 is made up of 14 amino acids. CDR1 is SNHLY and CDR2 is FYNNEI in the germline V gene. V was pared by 6 bases and J by 4 bases, with 4 bases of the junction left unmatched. The CDR3 protein is CASSYGTGNQPQHF. In nucleotides, the CDR3 is TGTGCCAGCAGCTACGGGACAGGGAATCAGCCCCAGCATTTT.

This rearrangement joins TRBV28 to TRBJ2-7; tentatively, D is TRBD1 or TRBD2 (6 bases each). Germline V gene data show CDR1 as MDHEN and CDR2 as SYDVKM. The V gene lost 8 bases and the J gene lost 4 bases, with 15 bases spanning the gap. CDR3 length equals 13 residues. CDR3 DNA: TGTGCCAGCGTCGGGGGCCAATCATACGAGCAGTACGTC. Amino acids: CASVGGQSYEQYV.

The chain recombines TRBV20-1 with TRBJ2-7; weak D call: TRBD2 (6 bases). CDR3 length: 12 residues. Looked up from germline, CDR1 is DFQATT and CDR2 is SNEGSKA (reference sequence). Trimming left V 7 bases short and J 2 bases short, with 12 bases between. Here the CDR3 reads CSGLRGPYEQYF. The DNA for the CDR3 is TGCAGTGGTTTGCGGGGACCCTACGAGCAGTACTTC.

J is TRBJ2-1 and V is TRBV20-1, with TRBD2 matching over 13 bases. CDR1 is DFQATT and CDR2 is SNEGSKA in the germline V gene (reference sequence). This CDR3 spans 13 amino acids. The V segment lost 6 bases and the J segment 12 bases; nucleotides outside the gene matches: 8. The CDR3 nucleotides read TGCAGTGCCCCGATACTAGCGGGGGGGCCGCAGTTCTTC. Protein: CSAPILAGGPQFF.

The chain uses TRBV24-1 and TRBJ2-1; a possible D gene is TRBD2 (5 bases). Trimming shortened V by 1 base and J by 8 bases, and 11 bases separated the two germline ends. Germline lookup yields CDR1 KGHDR and CDR2 SFDVKD. The CDR3 has 14 residues. CDR3 in amino acids: CATSDFGGIDEQFF. Written as DNA, the CDR3 is TGTGCCACCAGTGATTTTGGAGGTATCGATGAGCAGTTCTTC.

In nucleotides, the CDR3 is TGTGCCAGCAGCTCGTTGGGCTTCGCGGGAAACAATGAGCAGTTCTTC. Residues: CASSSLGFAGNNEQFF. This chain links TRBV11-2 with TRBJ2-1; TRBD2 might be the D (6 bases). The V end was cut by 4 bases, the J end by 5 bases, with 18 bases between. Germline V lookup: CDR1 SGHAT, CDR2 FQNNGV. The CDR3 runs 16 residues.